This T cell receptor (beta chain) came from a study of radiation and T cells in renal cell carcinoma (dated by TCRdb to the early 2020s). Background for the entire study: The samples were obtained from a clinical trial, where primary renal cell carcinomas were treated with 15 Gy stereotactic body radiation therapy and then removed by nephrectomy 4 weeks afterward. In total, approximately 55 samples, comprising some 25 tumors and some 27 peripheral blood samples, were subjected to TCR beta sequencing. A total of roughly 3,900,000 unique CDR3 nucleotide sequences, encoding 2.5 million to 3 million unique CDR3 amino acid sequences, were found across all 50 or so samples.

CDR1 and CDR2 (MDHEN, SYDVKM) derive from the germline V gene. V is reduced by 0 bases and J by 5 bases, leaving a spacing of 5 bases between them. Its CDR3 holds 13 amino acids, cysteine through phenylalanine. Of the read, only the CDR3 DNA is kept; its 39 bases are in frame from base 1. Following the manufacturer's recommendations, the immunoSEQ kit was used to generate TCR beta libraries from genomic DNA. Library preparation used a first multiplex PCR with proprietary primers, then a second PCR adding unique barcodes, with bead cleanups after each round. A positive control reaction and a negative control reaction, both provided in the kit, were run with every batch of samples. The final libraries were assessed on an Agilent 4200 TapeStation D1000 ScreenTape, pooled by volume, and quantified by qPCR. An Illumina NextSeq500 fitted with a MidOutput 150-cycle cartridge performed the sequencing, running 156 Read1 cycles and 15 Index1 cycles with the kit's custom primers. The pooled library was loaded at around 0.98 pM, with a roughly 21% PhiX control spiked in. Per the original workflow: Vendor-processed data were analyzed in R, and a clonotype was defined as all T cells sharing the same CDR3 nucleotide sequence. In the clone abundance analyses, frequencies were normalized to the 10,000 most abundant clones in each sample. Public T cell clones, averaging fewer than five per sample, were removed before analysis. Tumor-enriched and baseline blood-enriched clonotypes were defined by at least a 32-fold difference in abundance between compartments. A beta-binomial differential abundance model was used to identify clonotypes that expanded or contracted between blood time points. Tumor-blood repertoire similarity was measured with the Baroni-Urbani and Buser coefficient, and group comparisons used two-tailed Wilcoxon tests in R. TCRdb holds this immuneACCESS table with in-frame rearrangements only. Some clones are missing; in checked studies, unresolved V genes explain under half, and the rest has no known cause. D and trimming were read from the DNA, whereas the V and J calls and clone size are those reported in that table. The sample table holds around 160,000 clones, of which about 85% were seen once. In total, the top ten clones hold 4.1% of the sample.

Points the paper makes about the study in general: Dynamics of the blood repertoire were not tracked past 4 weeks after treatment. Effects of radiation dose or scheduling on the TCR repertoire could not be addressed with the single-armed trial design. An increase in top tumor clonotypes in blood was observed from baseline to 2 weeks post-radiation, followed by contraction by 4 weeks, which was taken to suggest transient expansion of tumor-resident clones. No pretreatment tumor biopsies were available, so the baseline intratumoral presence of clonotypes could not be determined.

Per the publication, the time point label means: baseline pretreatment blood. The sample's treatment or condition, from its label and the paper: 15 Gy SBRT to primary tumor, nephrectomy 4 weeks later. To follow tumor-enriched clonotypes, serial peripheral blood was collected from radiation-treated patients at baseline and at 2 weeks and 4 weeks after SBRT. Every patient had renal cell carcinoma of clear cell pathology. The QIAamp DNA Blood Mini Kit (Qiagen) was used to prepare genomic DNA for TCR sequencing. The analyses included just those samples that passed every quality control check. To note about this clone: Its antigen is currently not known. No base-level quality is on record; no much larger clone is a single base apart.

The source of this sequence is a woman in her seventies with renal cell carcinoma. This sample comprised blood, obtained from a patient whose treatment included radiotherapy and nephrectomy. The chain links TRBV28 with TRBJ1-5, with the D gene call left open. The nucleotide sequence reads as follows: TGTGCCAGCAGTTTATGGCCGGATCAGCCCCAGCATTTT. This codes for CASSLWPDQPQHF.